These 3 T cell receptor beta chains were sequenced from one sample in a study of CD8+CD57+ T cells in acquired aplastic anemia. The study profiled TCR beta VDJ and CDR3 using genomic DNA as template. One entry per CDR3 protein results from TCRdb running MiXCR on the reads. The sample yields 150,000 to 200,000 distinct CDR3 sequences, more than 45% seen once. Previously, flow cytometry had revealed CD8+CD57+ cell expansion in the patients chosen for sequencing. The sample taken for sequencing was sorted CD4+, CD8+, or CD8+CD57+ T cells (not recorded which) from PBMCs. These receptors were taken from a human donor with aplastic anemia.

Turning to this clonotype: Its ends do not fully match the called genes, so a read error is possible. The chain recombines TRBV10-1 with TRBJ2-7, with D perhaps TRBD1 (6 bases). Germline CDR1 reads WNHNN; CDR2 reads SYGVQD (reference sequence). The CDR3 has 14 amino acids. Here the CDR3 reads CASSTDRRSYEQHF. Written as DNA, the CDR3 is TGCGCCAGCAGTACCGACAGGAGGTCCTACGAGCAGCACTTC.

This clonotype was recorded at least ten times. The chain joins TRBV5-1 to TRBJ2-3; the D gene is possibly TRBD1 (5 bases). CDR1 is SGHRS, CDR2 YFSETQ, per germline. Trimming pared 0 bases from V and 5 bases from J, leaving 10 bases between. The CDR3 runs to 14 residues. The CDR3 spells CASSLGSGQDTQYF. Here the CDR3 DNA reads TGCGCCAGCAGCTTGGGGTCAGGGCAAGATACGCAGTATTTT. The variable domain in full, with the rest retrieved from reference TRBV5-1 and TRBJ2-3, is KAGVTQTPRYLIKTRGQQVTLSCSPISGHRSVSWYQQTPGQGLQFLFEYFSETQRNKGNFPGRFSGRQFSNSRSEMNVSTLELGDSALYLCASSLGSGQDTQYFGPGTRLTVL.

For this clonotype: Germline and junction disagree at one end, which may indicate a read error. CDR3: CASSLNSDRVEKLFF. The CDR3 DNA reads TGTGCCAGCAGTTTAAACTCGGACAGGGTTGAAAAACTGTTTTTT. This chain connects TRBV24-1 to TRBJ1-4; TRBD1 matches at 8 bases. The CDR3 spans 15 residues. The germline V gene has CDR1 KGHDR and CDR2 SFDVKD.